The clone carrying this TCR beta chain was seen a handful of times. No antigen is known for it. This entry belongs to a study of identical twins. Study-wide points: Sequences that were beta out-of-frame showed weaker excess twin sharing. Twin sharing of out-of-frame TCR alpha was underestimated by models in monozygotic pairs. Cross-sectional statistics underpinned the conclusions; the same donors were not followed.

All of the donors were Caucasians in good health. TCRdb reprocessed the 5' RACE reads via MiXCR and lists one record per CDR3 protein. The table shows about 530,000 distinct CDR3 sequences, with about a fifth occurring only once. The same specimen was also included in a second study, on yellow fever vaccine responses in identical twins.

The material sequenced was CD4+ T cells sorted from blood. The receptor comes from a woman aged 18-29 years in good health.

The chain's CDR3 is CASSRAAAWITEAFF. In DNA form, the CDR3 reads TGCGCCAGCAGCCGGGCCGCAGCGTGGATCACTGAAGCTTTCTTT. This chain joins TRBV4-1 and TRBJ1-1; D unresolved. The germline V gene has CDR1 MGHRA and CDR2 YSYEKL. V was trimmed by 4 bases and J by 4 bases, leaving 16 bases between them. The CDR3 length is 15 residues.